A single sample gave rise to the 10 T cell receptor beta chains below, sequenced in a study of T cells after yellow fever vaccination. Each CDR3 protein gets one entry after TCRdb re-called the 5' RACE reads with MiXCR. The data hold more than 95,000 distinct CDR3 sequences, with 6.5% to 8% observed a single time. Here the sequenced sample was CD4+ T cells sorted from PBMCs, taken 9 to 10 days after the first yellow fever vaccination. These receptors all come from a man between 18 and 29 years old who received the YFV17D yellow fever vaccine.

This clonotype was seen many times. The chain is built from TRBV20-1 and TRBJ1-1; tentatively, D is TRBD1 (6 bases). The CDR3 totals 13 residues. V was cut by 5 bases and J by 4 bases, with 14 bases left in between. Germline CDR1 and CDR2: DFQATT and SNEGSKA (reference sequence). CDR3 coding DNA: TGCAGTGCTTATAACACAGGGACCACTGAAGCTTTCTTT. As protein: CSAYNTGTTEAFF.

CDR3 nucleotide sequence: TGCGCCAGCAGTCAATTGCGACAGGGGTGGTCGATGGGTGAGCAGTTCTTC. Encoded protein: CASSQLRQGWSMGEQFF. The rearrangement joins TRBV23-1 to TRBJ2-1, with 8 bases identical to TRBD1. TRBV23-1 is given ORF status, its function remaining uncertain. The CDR3 spans 17 residues. V dropped 1 base and J dropped 9; count of bases not matched to a gene: 14.

This clonotype was counted at least ten times. The V gene is TRBV6-2 or TRBV6-3, the J gene TRBJ2-1; 15 bases agree with TRBD2. The CDR3 totals 17 residues. Germline CDR1 MNHEY, CDR2 SVGEGT. Trimming cost V 5 bases and J 3 bases; bases outside gene matches: 5. The CDR3 spells CASSPGLAGGHYNEQFF. The CDR3 coding sequence is TGTGCCAGCAGTCCGGGACTAGCGGGGGGCCACTACAATGAGCAGTTCTTC.

The chain links TRBV2 to TRBJ2-3; 9 nucleotides align to TRBD2. V shed 6 bases and J 2 bases; nucleotides not matched to a gene: 12. This CDR3 spans 17 amino acids. Germline CDR1 reads SNHLY; CDR2 reads FYNNEI. CDR3 in DNA: TGTGCCAGCAGCCACCTCGGCGGGGGGGACCACACAGATACGCAGTATTTT. Its translation: CASSHLGGGDHTDTQYF.

This clonotype came up a few times. As DNA, the CDR3 is TGTGCCGCAAGACGGACAGCGAGCACCGGGGAGCTGTTTTTT. Its translation is CAARRTASTGELFF. The chain recombines TRBV28 with TRBJ2-2; D is possibly TRBD1 (6 bases). Trimming removed 11 bases from V and 4 bases from J, with 17 bases in between. This CDR3 is built from 14 residues. Germline CDR1 reads MDHEN; CDR2 reads SYDVKM.

This clonotype has only a few counts. This chain links TRBV7-9 with TRBJ2-7; a weak D match, TRBD1 (6 bases). V was shortened by 2 bases and J by 0 bases, with 14 bases between the two germline ends. This CDR3 region has 16 residues. Germline V lookup: CDR1 SEHNR, CDR2 FQNEAQ (reference sequence). CDR3 residues: CASSLPPGHPSYEQYF. In DNA, the CDR3 is TGTGCCAGCAGCTTACCCCCGGGACACCCCTCCTACGAGCAGTACTTC.

In its sample, this clonotype was seen many times. The V call is TRBV5-1, the J call TRBJ1-2; 9 bases map to TRBD1. CDR3 length equals 15 residues. The germline V gene has CDR1 SGHRS and CDR2 YFSETQ. V shed 3 bases and J 8 bases; nucleotides not matched to a gene: 11. CDR3 amino acids: CASSSRDRASQGYTF. CDR3 sequence (DNA): TGCGCCAGCAGCTCCCGGGACAGGGCCTCCCAGGGCTACACCTTC. The full variable domain, with the rest looked up from reference TRBV5-1 and TRBJ1-2, is KAGVTQTPRYLIKTRGQQVTLSCSPISGHRSVSWYQQTPGQGLQFLFEYFSETQRNKGNFPGRFSGRQFSNSRSEMNVSTLELGDSALYLCASSSRDRASQGYTFGSGTRLTVV.

This clonotype was recorded at least ten times. This chain uses TRBV20-1 with TRBJ2-3; 11 positions agree with TRBD1. The CDR3 contains 13 residues. V gave up 7 bases and J gave up 5 bases; unmatched junction bases: 5. Looked up from germline, CDR1 is DFQATT and CDR2 is SNEGSKA (reference sequence). This CDR3 is CSDTGTGGDTQYF. DNA of the CDR3: TGCAGTGACACCGGGACAGGGGGAGATACGCAGTATTTT.

This clonotype was seen ten or more times. This sequence joins TRBV5-1 and TRBJ1-5; D remains unclear. The CDR3 is made up of 14 amino acids. V was shortened by 0 bases and J by 2 bases, with 6 bases between the two germline ends. The germline V gene has CDR1 SGHRS and CDR2 YFSETQ. The DNA for the CDR3 is TGCGCCAGCAGCTTGGCCGGTGGCAATCAGCCCCAGCATTTT. It specifies CASSLAGGNQPQHF. Combining the CDR3 with reference TRBV5-1 and TRBJ1-5 gives the whole variable domain KAGVTQTPRYLIKTRGQQVTLSCSPISGHRSVSWYQQTPGQGLQFLFEYFSETQRNKGNFPGRFSGRQFSNSRSEMNVSTLELGDSALYLCASSLAGGNQPQHFGDGTRLSIL.

This clonotype was counted only a few times. This sequence joins TRBV14 and TRBJ2-5; 10 bases fit TRBD2. The CDR3 is 19 residues long. V trimming: 0 bases; J trimming: 4 bases; junction bases outside the gene matches: 14. Germline CDR1 and CDR2: SGHDN and FVKESK. CDR3 residues: CASSQDLVASGGQTETQYF. In nucleotides, the CDR3 is TGTGCCAGCAGCCAAGATTTAGTAGCTAGCGGGGGCCAGACAGAGACCCAGTACTTC.